The entry below describes one T cell receptor (beta chain). Trimming cost V 6 bases and J 3 bases; bases outside gene matches: 0. The V gene's germline CDR1 is MNHNS and CDR2 SASEGT. This CDR3 contains 13 residues. Thymic samples were excised during corrective heart operations. The entry originates in a study of human thymus T cells. Produced via immunoSEQ multiplex PCR; TCRdb's table is partial and in-frame only. This table has 60,000 to 75,000 clones, 85% to 95% appearing once. The clonotype originates from a girl in the first two years of life with a congenital heart defect but otherwise immunologically healthy. J is TRBJ2-5 and V is TRBV6-1; 11 nucleotides align to TRBD2. Input material: thymus tissue. The CDR3 region is CASRGLAEETQYF. DNA for the CDR3: TGTGCCAGCAGGGGACTAGCGGAAGAGACCCAGTACTTC.